Below, 27 T cell receptor beta chains from the same sample are listed, as sequenced in a study of cytomegalovirus exposure and HLA in healthy donors. PCR amplification relied on 60 Vbeta primers (plus 13 Jbeta primers). Assay used: immunoSEQ multiplex PCR; TCRdb lists only in-frame clones, some missing. The sample lists 80,000 to 100,000 clones, approximately 74% occurring once. The specimen sequenced was PBMCs. All receptors come from a man between 25 and 39 years old in good health and CMV-seropositive.

As regards this clone: Other nucleotide sequences in the sample specify the same CDR3. The chain has TRBV27 and TRBJ2-7, with 7 bases aligning to TRBD1. The CDR3 is made up of 14 amino acids. Per the germline V gene, CDR1 is MNHEY and CDR2 is SMNVEV (reference sequence). With V trimmed by 5 bases and J by 2 bases, 6 bases remained unmatched. CDR3: CASSPWDSPYEQYF. The CDR3 DNA is TGTGCCAGCAGTCCGTGGGACAGTCCCTACGAGCAGTACTTC.

This chain links TRBV4-2 with TRBJ1-2; no clear D. V was pared by 0 bases and J by 13 bases, with 15 bases between. The CDR3 length is 13 residues. Per the germline V gene, CDR1 is LGHNA and CDR2 is YNFKEQ. Here the CDR3 reads CASSQDTTSGSTF. Here the CDR3 DNA reads TGTGCCAGCAGCCAAGATACTACATCGGGGAGCACCTTC.

The chain couples TRBV6-5 to TRBJ1-3; perhaps TRBD1 as D (6 bases). This CDR3 comprises 13 residues. The germline CDR1 and CDR2 sequences are MNHEY and SVGAGI. With 5 bases removed from V and 6 bases from J, the gap between germline ends came to 11 bases. In DNA, the CDR3 is TGTGCCAGCAGTGCAGGGGATATAAACACCATATATTTT. As protein: CASSAGDINTIYF.

The rearrangement uses TRBV7-2 and TRBJ2-1, with 8 positions matching TRBD2. This CDR3 contains 17 residues. Trimming at V came to 5 bases and at J to 6 bases, leaving 15 bases not matched to a gene. Germline V lookup: CDR1 SGHTA, CDR2 FQGNSA. The CDR3 region is CASSTSMGGTSPNEQFF. The DNA of the CDR3 is TGTGCCAGCAGCACTAGCATGGGGGGGACTAGTCCCAATGAGCAGTTCTTC.

This clone showed up just a few times. The CDR3: CATSRTGTGYGEQYF. The CDR3 DNA reads TGTGCCACCAGCAGAACCGGGACAGGGTATGGCGAGCAGTACTTC. This chain connects TRBV15 to TRBJ2-5; 9 bases agree with TRBD1. The J call is doubtful: the DNA matches TRBJ2-7 better. Germline loops: CDR1 LNHNV, CDR2 YYDKDF (reference sequence). The CDR3 spans 15 residues.

The chain couples TRBV4-1 to TRBJ1-4, with 9 bases matching TRBD1. The germline gives CDR1 MGHRA, CDR2 YSYEKL. V lost 2 bases to trimming and J lost 5 bases; unmatched junction nucleotides: 6. This CDR3 is built from 16 residues. CDR3 amino acids: CASSQSNRGQNEKLFF. The DNA of the CDR3 is TGCGCCAGCAGCCAATCTAACAGGGGGCAAAATGAAAAACTGTTTTTT.

The V gene is TRBV2, the J gene TRBJ1-2; D gene uncertain. Germline values: CDR1 SNHLY, CDR2 FYNNEI. Deletions cut 6 bases from V and 5 bases from J, with 13 bases between. This CDR3 is 13 amino acids long. CDR3 DNA sequence: TGTGCCAGCAGCGAGGAAATCGGTTATGGCTACACCTTC. It codes for CASSEEIGYGYTF.

This clone occurred a few times. The chain combines TRBV6-6 with TRBJ1-1; D gene unclear. Germline lookup yields CDR1 MNHNY and CDR2 SVGAGI (reference sequence). This CDR3 contains 13 residues. The V end lost 1 base, the J end lost 4 bases, and 7 bases lay between the germline ends. The CDR3: CASSYFGGTEAFF. CDR3 sequence (DNA): TGTGCCAGCAGTTACTTCGGCGGCACTGAAGCTTTCTTT.

CDR3 in amino acids: CASSLGSRGLWEQYF. The CDR3 DNA sequence: TGTGCCAGCAGCTTAGGCTCCCGAGGGTTGTGGGAGCAGTACTTC. This chain connects TRBV5-6 to TRBJ2-7; D might be TRBD2 (5 bases). Germline lookup yields CDR1 SGHDT and CDR2 YYEEEE. The CDR3 is made up of 15 amino acids. Trimming took off 2 bases at V and 7 bases at J, with 19 bases between the two ends. The variable domain in full, completed from reference TRBV5-6 and TRBJ2-7, reads DAGVTQSPTHLIKTRGQQVTLRCSPKSGHDTVSWYQQALGQGPQFIFQYYEEEERQRGNFPDRFSGHQFPNYSSELNVNALLLGDSALYLCASSLGSRGLWEQYFGPGTRLTVT.

The chain recombines TRBV10-3 with TRBJ1-5; TRBD1 might be the D (5 bases). The CDR3 covers 14 residues. V gave up 8 bases and J gave up 7 bases, with 18 bases separating them. Germline CDR1 and CDR2: ENHRY and SYGVKD. The CDR3 here is CAISLEGPRQPQHF. CDR3 DNA sequence: TGTGCCATCTCCCTGGAGGGACCTAGACAGCCCCAGCATTTT.

This rearrangement joins TRBV30 to TRBJ2-5; 7 nucleotides line up with TRBD1. This CDR3 spans 16 amino acids. Germline V gene sequence: CDR1 GTSNPN, CDR2 SVGIG (reference sequence). J gave up 1 base and V 1 base, and 9 bases lay outside the gene matches. CDR3 nucleotides: TGTGCCTGGAGTGCAGACAGGGTTGGGGGCCAAGAGACCCAGTACTTC. This encodes CAWSADRVGGQETQYF. Combining the CDR3 with reference TRBV30 and TRBJ2-5 gives the whole variable domain SQTIHQWPATLVQPVGSPLSLECTVEGTSNPNLYWYRQAAGRGLQLLFYSVGIGQISSEVPQNLSASRPQDRQFILSSKKLLLSDSGFYLCAWSADRVGGQETQYFGPGTRLLVL.

V and J are TRBV10-3 and TRBJ1-1, with 9 positions matching TRBD1. Trimming removed 11 bases from V and 5 bases from J; junction bases left unmatched: 12. The germline V gene has CDR1 ENHRY and CDR2 SYGVKD. The CDR3 length is 14 residues. In DNA form, the CDR3 reads TGTGCCTCCGGACAGGGACAGGGATGGACTGAAGCTTTCTTT. As protein: CASGQGQGWTEAFF.

The rearrangement uses TRBV9 and TRBJ2-7; TRBD2 might be the D (6 bases). The CDR3 is 15 residues long. Germline V gene data show CDR1 as SGDLS and CDR2 as YYNGEE. Trimming removed 0 bases at V and 7 bases at J, with 17 bases between. The CDR3 sequence: CASSVEGWGTPEQYF. CDR3 nucleotides: TGTGCCAGCAGCGTAGAAGGTTGGGGGACTCCAGAGCAGTACTTC.

The genes are TRBV6-6 and TRBJ1-1; 10 bases map to TRBD1. In germline, CDR1 is MNHNY, CDR2 SVGAGI (reference sequence). The ends lost 2 bases at V and 6 bases at J; junction bases unmatched: 6. The CDR3 runs 15 residues. This CDR3 reads CASSYPGTGVPEAFF. In nucleotides, the CDR3 is TGTGCCAGCAGTTACCCCGGGACAGGGGTTCCTGAAGCTTTCTTT.

This chain uses TRBV6-1 with TRBJ1-5; the D is unclear. Germline V gives CDR1 MNHNS, CDR2 SASEGT. Trimming shortened V by 2 bases and J by 10 bases, and 9 bases separated the two germline ends. The CDR3 extends over 12 amino acids. DNA of the CDR3: TGTGCCAGCAGTGAAATAATGTATCCCCAGCATTTT. Translation gives CASSEIMYPQHF.

V is TRBV29-1 and J is TRBJ1-1; 12 nucleotides align to TRBD1. This CDR3 is 13 amino acids long. Per germline, CDR1 SQVTM and CDR2 ANQGSEA. The ends lost 7 bases at V and 2 bases at J; junction bases unmatched: 2. CDR3 amino acids: CSAGTGGNTEAFF. CDR3 DNA: TGCAGCGCCGGGACAGGGGGCAACACTGAAGCTTTCTTT.

The chain employs TRBV4-1 and TRBJ2-3; D is possibly TRBD2 (5 bases). V was clipped by 0 bases and J by 2 bases, with 9 bases between them. Germline V gives CDR1 MGHRA, CDR2 YSYEKL. The CDR3 spans 15 residues. In nucleotides, the CDR3 is TGCGCCAGCAGCCAAGATAGCGCGGTCACAGATACGCAGTATTTT. Its translation: CASSQDSAVTDTQYF.

The V and J genes are TRBV25-1 and TRBJ1-1, with D unresolved. Trimming took off 4 bases at V and 0 bases at J, with 9 bases between the two ends. Germline CDR1 and CDR2: MGHDK and SYGVNS. The CDR3 totals 14 residues. CDR3 DNA sequence: TGTGCCAGCAGTGTCGGAGGTATGAACACTGAAGCTTTCTTT. Encoded protein: CASSVGGMNTEAFF.

The rearrangement links TRBV18 to TRBJ1-5, with 10 bases aligning to TRBD1. After removal of 2 bases from V and 2 bases from J, the junction contained 6 bases not matched to a gene. CDR1 and CDR2 (germline): KGHSH, LQKENI. CDR3 length equals 17 residues. CDR3: CASSPDPGQGRNQPQHF. In DNA, the CDR3 is TGTGCCAGCTCACCAGACCCGGGACAGGGGCGCAATCAGCCCCAGCATTTT.

This chain joins TRBV6-5 and TRBJ2-1; 14 bases are a match to TRBD2. The V gene end was trimmed by 4 bases and the J gene end by 11 bases; junction bases not matched to a gene: 4. The length of the CDR3 is 14 residues. Germline V CDR1 and CDR2: MNHEY, SVGAGI. The CDR3 bases are TGTGCCAGCAGTTCCGGGACTAGCGGGAGAAAGCAGTTCTTC. Translated, it gives CASSSGTSGRKQFF.

The chain carries TRBV7-8 and TRBJ1-2; weak D call: TRBD1 (5 bases). The germline CDR1 and CDR2 sequences are SGHVS and FQNEAQ. Deletions cut 5 bases from V and 8 bases from J, with 12 bases between. The CDR3 loop spans 12 amino acids. The CDR3 bases are TGTGCCAGCAGCCCGACAGAGGACGGCTACACCTTC. This sequence encodes CASSPTEDGYTF.

Only one count was recorded for this clone. The chain uses TRBV25-1 and TRBJ1-2; D is ambiguous. Trimming stripped 0 bases from V and 8 bases from J, with 10 bases between. From germline, CDR1 is MGHDK and CDR2 SYGVNS. CDR3 length: 13 residues. The CDR3 protein is CASSEYMAGGYTF. The CDR3 DNA reads as TGTGCCAGCAGTGAATATATGGCGGGAGGCTACACCTTC.

This clone came up a few times. The CDR3 loop reads CASSRDSYTEAFF. The CDR3 region has the DNA TGTGCCAGCAGCCGTGACAGCTACACTGAAGCTTTCTTT. This chain uses TRBV5-6 with TRBJ1-1; tentatively, D is TRBD1 (5 bases). CDR3 length equals 13 residues. CDR1 SGHDT and CDR2 YYEEEE come from the germline V gene. Trimming took 4 bases from V and 3 from J, leaving 10 bases between them. The full variable domain, in which reference TRBV5-6 and TRBJ1-1 provide the parts outside the CDR3, is DAGVTQSPTHLIKTRGQQVTLRCSPKSGHDTVSWYQQALGQGPQFIFQYYEEEERQRGNFPDRFSGHQFPNYSSELNVNALLLGDSALYLCASSRDSYTEAFFGQGTRLTVV.

This clone appeared once. The chain is built from TRBV5-1 and TRBJ2-7, with TRBD1 as a possible D gene (5 bases). Looked up from germline, CDR1 is SGHRS and CDR2 is YFSETQ. V was cut by 3 bases and J by 5 bases, with 15 bases left in between. CDR3 length: 14 amino acids. CDR3 coding DNA: TGCGCCAGCAGCTCTCAGGGTAACCTCGACGAGCAGTACTTC. Encoded protein: CASSSQGNLDEQYF.

The chain links TRBV4-2 to TRBJ1-6; D is undetermined. This CDR3 is 16 amino acids long. With 0 bases removed from V and 8 bases from J, the gap between germline ends came to 14 bases. The germline V gene has CDR1 LGHNA and CDR2 YNFKEQ. The CDR3 reads CASSQDYARRDSPLHF. The CDR3 DNA is TGTGCCAGCAGCCAAGATTACGCCAGGAGGGATTCACCCCTCCACTTT.

The chain combines TRBV27 with TRBJ2-1, with 8 bases fitting TRBD2. There are 17 residues in the CDR3. V was pared by 4 bases and J by 3 bases, with 11 bases of the junction left unmatched. Germline CDR1 and CDR2: MNHEY and SMNVEV (reference sequence). This chain's CDR3 is CASSSQGLADRYNEQFF. The CDR3 DNA reads TGTGCCAGCAGTTCGCAAGGACTAGCAGACCGCTACAATGAGCAGTTCTTC.

The table lists this clone with a count of one. CDR3 residues: CASSLEQGASGWSYEQYF. The DNA for the CDR3 is TGCGCCAGCAGCTTGGAACAGGGGGCTAGCGGGTGGTCCTACGAGCAGTACTTC. The V gene is TRBV5-1, the J gene TRBJ2-7, with a tentative D call TRBD1 (9 bases). The CDR3 sequence is 18 residues long. Germline-derived CDR1 and CDR2 are SGHRS and YFSETQ. Trimming removed 0 bases from V and 1 base from J, with 20 bases in between.